What follows is one T cell receptor beta chain and its context. Its antigen is undetermined. This specimen comes from a study of shared clonotypes between healthy human individuals. Overall study: Plates per donor: three CD4 naive, three CD4 memory, two CD8 naive, one CD8 memory.

Study results and caveats: Incomplete sequencing of sorted subsets was indicated by rarefaction despite large depth. In contrast to clonotypes shared by all four donors, non-shared clonotypes had lower generation probabilities.

The CDR3 has 16 residues. J gave up 5 bases and V 4 bases, and 7 bases lay outside the gene matches. Per germline, CDR1 SGHNT and CDR2 YYREEE (reference sequence). Data came from immunoSEQ multiplex PCR; TCRdb stores just in-frame clones and leaves some out. The sample yields roughly 1,600,000 clones, around 98.5% seen once. The rearrangement joins TRBV5-4 to TRBJ2-1; 12 bases are a match to TRBD2. The TCR sequence derives from a man under 40 in good health. Sequences were obtained from naive CD4+ T cells sorted from blood. As for subset: CD45RA+ positively selected. CDR3 region: CASSLGTSGLNNEQFF. In DNA, the CDR3 is TGTGCCAGCAGCCTGGGGACTAGCGGGCTAAACAATGAGCAGTTCTTC.